This note documents a single TCR beta chain sequence. This clonotype showed up many times. The antigen it recognizes is unknown. Base qualities are not at hand, and no much larger clone is one base apart. For sequencing, an Illumina NovaSeq 6000 was employed. TCR cDNA was synthesized by 5'RACE template switching, which introduced a universal primer site and unique molecular identifiers. cDNA synthesis was primed from both the TCR alpha and TCR beta constant segments. Library amplification involved two PCR steps, and the second step added sample barcodes and sequencing adapters. Sequencing of libraries was performed on Illumina HiSeq 2500 (2x100 bp) or NovaSeq (2x150 bp). Turning to the authors' computational methods: Reads were demultiplexed and collapsed into UMI consensus sequences with MIGEC, and V(D)J alignment was performed with MiXCR. Vaccine-responding clonotypes were defined with edgeR using replicate PBMC samples, requiring FDR below 0.01 and a log2 fold change above 5 up to day 15. Bulk clonotypes were assigned CD4 or CD8 identity according to which sequenced CD4 or CD8 repertoire held them at higher abundance. The raw public data were reprocessed by TCRdb itself: fastp quality trimming at Q25, MiXCR clonotype calling, in-frame beta chains only. Rows merge per CDR3 protein into single entries with the most common DNA and genes. The V and J calls and clone size are TCRdb's, not the authors'. Here the sample has just over 250,000 distinct CDR3 sequences; about 5.2% occur a single time. Roughly 3.3% of the sample lies in the top ten.

According to the study, the label for this sample's treatment or condition signals: live attenuated yellow fever vaccine strain. PBMCs were isolated from peripheral blood using a standard Ficoll-Paque protocol. Dynabeads CD4 and CD8 positive selection kits were used to isolate CD4 and CD8 T-cell fractions. TriZol was used to extract RNA from bulk PBMCs, CD4 and CD8 fractions, and dextramer-positive and dextramer-negative fractions. These data originate in a study of T cells after yellow fever vaccination (dated by TCRdb to the late 2010s). In the study overall: The SMART-Seq v4 Ultra Low Input RNA kit was used to prepare libraries from fractions with low cell numbers. To follow T-cell clones before and after both primary and booster YFV17D yellow fever vaccination, bulk TCR alpha and beta repertoires underwent longitudinal sequencing. Two healthy male donors, one aged 18 to 30 and one aged 30 to 40 years, were included in the cohort. Blood was drawn at multiple timepoints before and after primary and secondary immunization, with bulk PBMC replicates and cell subsets isolated. Points the paper makes about the study in general: A small share of clonotypes occurred in both CD4 and CD8 compartments, likely arising from convergent recombination. Because only a couple of donors were included in the study, the extent to which the findings can be generalized is limited. The secondary T-cell response was found to be weaker but faster than the primary response, with a peak reached on day 5 rather than on day 15. After the booster, most of the clones that had expanded following primary vaccination were detected again (roughly 96% of CD4 and 80% to 90% of CD8), which suggests that memory was broadly maintained. FACS-sorted repertoires could contain abundant contaminating clonotypes from the bulk population, so computational filtering was required.

Sequencing was performed on CD4+ T cells sorted from PBMCs, taken on the day of the yellow fever booster vaccination. The sequence was collected from a man aged 18 to 30 who received the YFV17D yellow fever vaccine.

The CDR3 region reads CASSPGGRGGGETQYF. The DNA is TGTGCCAGCAGCCCCGGCGGCCGCGGGGGGGGAGAGACCCAGTACTTC. This chain joins TRBV11-2 to TRBJ2-5; TRBD2 lines up with 9 middle nucleotides. Including cysteine and phenylalanine, the CDR3 has 16 amino acids. CDR3 DNA only is kept here, 48 bases in frame from base 1. Clipping removes 5 bases from V and 4 bases from J, with 11 as the unmatched junction base count. CDR1 and CDR2, per the germline V gene, are SGHAT and FQNNGV.